This T cell receptor beta chain came from a study of blood T cell repertoires in COVID-19. Study-wide background: The United States, Italy and Spain were the sources of the acute and convalescent COVID-19 samples. PBMCs, B-cell-depleted T cells, or T cells were the source of the cDNA or gDNA that made up the material.

Original handling: Estimation of nucleated cell counts was performed using reference gene primer amplification. Sequencing used immunoSEQ multiplex PCR; TCRdb keeps in-frame clones, though not all of them. The DNA was the basis for D and trimming; V, J and clone size are from that table. Found here are about 130,000 clones, around 75% of them singletons; the top ten hold less than 5%. In its sample, this clone was seen once. Enrolled during active infection, Seattle patients were then followed longitudinally. With 5 bases removed from V and 0 bases from J, the gap between germline ends came to 12 bases. Germline CDR1 is SGHRS and CDR2 is YFSETQ. This CDR3 is built from 15 residues.

The material sequenced was peripheral blood. The chain recombines TRBV5-1 with TRBJ1-5; no clear D. The TCR originated in a woman aged 70-85 years with COVID-19, enrolled during active disease. The CDR3 coding sequence is TGCGCCAGCAGAAGGGAGTTGGATAGCAATCAGCCCCAGCATTTT. This gives the protein CASRRELDSNQPQHF. The full variable domain, its missing parts supplied by reference TRBV5-1 and TRBJ1-5, is KAGVTQTPRYLIKTRGQQVTLSCSPISGHRSVSWYQQTPGQGLQFLFEYFSETQRNKGNFPGRFSGRQFSNSRSEMNVSTLELGDSALYLCASRRELDSNQPQHFGDGTRLSIL.